The present TCR beta chain was sequenced within a study of T-cell reconstitution after alpha-beta-depleted transplantation in children. This sample's TCRbeta library carried unique molecular identifier barcodes. TCRdb processed the PCR reads anew with MiXCR; each CDR3 protein has one entry. The profile shows hundreds of thousands of distinct CDR3 sequences, about 14% of them singletons. V dropped 4 bases and J dropped 6 bases, with 11 bases sitting between them. The CDR3 contains 13 residues. This clonotype was seen ten or more times. This specimen consisted of PBMCs, obtained from the stem cell graft. The chain carries TRBV12-3 or TRBV12-4 and TRBJ2-3; D may correspond to TRBD1 or TRBD2 (5 bases each). The clonotype originates from a human donor who donated a stem cell graft to a child with Fanconi anemia. CDR3 protein: CASSSGTGDTQYF. DNA of the CDR3: TGTGCCAGCAGTTCCGGGACCGGGGATACGCAGTATTTT.